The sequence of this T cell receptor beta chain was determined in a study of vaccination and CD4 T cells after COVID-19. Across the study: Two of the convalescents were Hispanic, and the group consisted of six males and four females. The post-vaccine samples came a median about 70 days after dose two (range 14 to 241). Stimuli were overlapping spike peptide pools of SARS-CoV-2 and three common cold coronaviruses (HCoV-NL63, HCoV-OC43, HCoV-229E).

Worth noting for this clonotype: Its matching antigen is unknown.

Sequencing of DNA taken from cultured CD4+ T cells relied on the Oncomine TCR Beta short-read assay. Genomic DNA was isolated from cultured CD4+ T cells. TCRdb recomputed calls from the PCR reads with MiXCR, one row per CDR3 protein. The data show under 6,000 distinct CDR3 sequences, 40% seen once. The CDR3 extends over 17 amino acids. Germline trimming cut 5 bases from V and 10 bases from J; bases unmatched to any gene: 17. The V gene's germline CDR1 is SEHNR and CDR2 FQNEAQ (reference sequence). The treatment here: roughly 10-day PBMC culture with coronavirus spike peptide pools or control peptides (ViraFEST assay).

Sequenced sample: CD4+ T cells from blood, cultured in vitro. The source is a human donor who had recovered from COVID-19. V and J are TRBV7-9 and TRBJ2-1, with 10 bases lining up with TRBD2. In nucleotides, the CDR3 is TGTGCCAGCAGCCCCCGGTGGAGCGGGAGGGCCTCCCAGGAGCAGTTCTTC. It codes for CASSPRWSGRASQEQFF. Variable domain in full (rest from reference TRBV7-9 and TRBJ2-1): DTGVSQNPRHKITKRGQNVTFRCDPISEHNRLYWYRQTLGQGPEFLTYFQNEAQLEKSRLLSDRFSAERPKGSFSTLEIQRTEQGDSAMYLCASSPRWSGRASQEQFFGPGTRLTVL.